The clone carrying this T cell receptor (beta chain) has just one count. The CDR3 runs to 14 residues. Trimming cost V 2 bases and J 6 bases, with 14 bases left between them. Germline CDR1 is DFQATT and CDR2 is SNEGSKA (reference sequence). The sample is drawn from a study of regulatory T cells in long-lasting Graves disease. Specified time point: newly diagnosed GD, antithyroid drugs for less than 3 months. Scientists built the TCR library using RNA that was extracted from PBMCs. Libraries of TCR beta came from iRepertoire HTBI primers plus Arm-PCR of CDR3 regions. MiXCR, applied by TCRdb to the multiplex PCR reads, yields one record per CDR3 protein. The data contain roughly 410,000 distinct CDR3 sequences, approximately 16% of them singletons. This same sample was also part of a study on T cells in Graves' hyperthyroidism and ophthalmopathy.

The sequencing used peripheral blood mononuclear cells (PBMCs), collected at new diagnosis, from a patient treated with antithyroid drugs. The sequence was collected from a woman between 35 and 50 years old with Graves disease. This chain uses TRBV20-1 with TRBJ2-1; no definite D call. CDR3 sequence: CSARPGSESNEQFF. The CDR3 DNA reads TGCAGTGCTAGACCCGGCTCGGAGTCCAATGAGCAGTTCTTC.